The next 30 T cell receptor beta chains were all read from a single sample in a study of spatial heterogeneity in lung cancer. Indicated time point: sample taken at primary tumor resection. Unsorted tumor, nontumor lung tissue or cryopreserved PBMC supplied the whole RNA. TCRdb processed the 5' RACE reads anew with MiXCR; each CDR3 protein has one entry. The top ten hold 50% to 65% of the sample, which has 40,000 to 45,000 distinct CDR3 sequences, roughly 15% seen once. The sequencing here drew on PBMCs, taken at surgery. Every receptor here comes from a male donor with early-stage non-small cell lung cancer.

This clonotype was observed a handful of times. The chain employs TRBV13 and TRBJ2-1, with TRBD2 matching over 12 bases. The length of the CDR3 is 16 residues. The V gene's germline CDR1 is PRHDT and CDR2 FYEKMQ (reference sequence). Trimming took 4 bases from V and 8 from J; bases not matched to a gene: 9. The CDR3 region has the DNA TGTGCCAGCAGCTCTCTGACTAGCGGGAGAATGGATGAGCAGTTCTTC. Amino acid sequence: CASSSLTSGRMDEQFF.

Worth noting for this clonotype: This may be a read error: a much more frequent sequence differs by one nucleotide. This chain joins TRBV20-1 and TRBJ2-3; D remains ambiguous. The germline CDR1 and CDR2 sequences are DFQATT and SNEGSKA (reference sequence). This CDR3 contains 12 residues. Trimming removed 8 bases at V and 0 bases at J, with 9 bases between. In nucleotides, the CDR3 is TGCAGTTGCGTACCCAGCACAGATACGCAGTATTTT. This gives the protein CSCVPSTDTQYF.

This clonotype has a count of ten or more. The chain carries TRBV20-1 and TRBJ2-1; D gene uncertain. The CDR3 has 14 amino acids. In germline, CDR1 is DFQATT, CDR2 SNEGSKA (reference sequence). V was trimmed by 1 base and J by 3 bases, leaving 10 bases between them. The CDR3 loop is CSARVRVGYNEQFF. CDR3 in DNA: TGCAGTGCTAGAGTACGTGTAGGCTACAATGAGCAGTTCTTC.

The chain joins TRBV27 to TRBJ1-5; D is unclear. Germline V gives CDR1 MNHEY, CDR2 SMNVEV (reference sequence). This CDR3 has 13 amino acids. The V end was cut by 6 bases, the J end by 5 bases, with 11 bases between. For the CDR3, the DNA is TGTGCCAGCAGCCCGGACGGCTATCAGCCCCAGCATTTT. Translation gives CASSPDGYQPQHF.

Ten or more counts support this clonotype. This chain joins TRBV18 and TRBJ2-4; TRBD2 matches 8 bases. Germline CDR1 reads KGHSH; CDR2 reads LQKENI. The V gene end was trimmed by 3 bases and the J gene end by 5 bases; junction bases not matched to a gene: 3. This CDR3 is built from 14 residues. CDR3 residues: CASSPGLVENIQYF. The DNA of the CDR3 is TGTGCCAGCTCACCGGGACTAGTCGAAAACATTCAGTACTTC.

V is TRBV20-1 and J is TRBJ2-1; D may be TRBD2 (6 bases). The CDR3 is 12 amino acids. Looked up from germline, CDR1 is DFQATT and CDR2 is SNEGSKA (reference sequence). CDR3 in amino acids: CWPSGLGNEQFF. The CDR3, as DNA: TGCTGGCCCAGCGGGCTTGGCAATGAGCAGTTCTTC.

J is TRBJ2-5 and V is TRBV7-2; D possibly corresponds to TRBD2 (5 bases). Per the germline V gene, CDR1 is SGHTA and CDR2 is FQGNSA. This CDR3 is 16 amino acids long. The ends were cut back, 1 base at V and 2 bases at J, with 14 bases in the middle. The CDR3: CASSLVPRAEQETQYF. The CDR3 nucleotides are TGTGCCAGCAGCTTAGTTCCGCGGGCGGAACAAGAGACCCAGTACTTC.

This rearrangement joins TRBV4-1 to TRBJ2-3; 11 bases agree with TRBD2. Germline V gives CDR1 MGHRA, CDR2 YSYEKL. Trimming at V came to 0 bases and at J to 2 bases, leaving 10 bases not matched to a gene. This CDR3 comprises 19 residues. The CDR3 loop is CASSQDGDSGGANTDTQYF. In nucleotides, the CDR3 is TGCGCCAGCAGCCAAGATGGAGATAGCGGGGGGGCCAACACAGATACGCAGTATTTT.

This clonotype was detected ten times or more. This chain links TRBV29-1 with TRBJ2-1; a possible D gene is TRBD1 (5 bases). Germline CDR1 is SQVTM and CDR2 is ANQGSEA. The CDR3 covers 12 residues. Trimming stripped 7 bases from V and 10 bases from J, with 17 bases between. For the CDR3, the DNA is TGCAGCGCCTACTCCAGTAGGGGCGAGCAGTTCTTC. The encoded protein is CSAYSSRGEQFF.

This chain joins TRBV7-2 and TRBJ1-2, with 9 positions matching TRBD1. Germline V gives CDR1 SGHTA, CDR2 FQGNSA. The V and J ends lost 3 bases and 5 bases, in that order; junction bases with no gene match: 4. CDR3 length equals 14 residues. The CDR3 is CASSLGGQGYGYTF. CDR3 in DNA: TGTGCCAGCAGCTTGGGAGGACAGGGGTATGGCTACACCTTC.

The chain combines TRBV14 with TRBJ1-3; D uncertain. V was shortened by 3 bases and J by 1 base, with 4 bases between the two germline ends. This CDR3 is built from 13 residues. Germline V CDR1 and CDR2: SGHDN, FVKESK. CDR3 in amino acids: CASSQTSGNTIYF. The CDR3 nucleotides read TGTGCCAGCAGCCAGACATCTGGAAACACCATATATTTT.

In this sample, this clonotype turned up many times. V usage is TRBV7-2 and J usage is TRBJ1-6; no clear D gene. Trimming removed 0 bases at V and 7 bases at J, with 4 bases between. The CDR3 is made up of 13 amino acids. CDR1 and CDR2 (germline): SGHTA, FQGNSA. This CDR3 is CASSLALNSPLHF. Here the CDR3 DNA reads TGTGCCAGCAGCTTAGCGTTAAATTCACCCCTCCACTTT.

This clonotype has at least ten counts. The chain couples TRBV29-1 to TRBJ2-5; weak D call: TRBD2 (5 bases). Trimming removed 8 bases from V and 2 bases from J, with 12 bases in between. Germline V gives CDR1 SQVTM, CDR2 ANQGSEA. The CDR3 runs to 12 residues. This CDR3 is CSTAGPQETQYF. The CDR3 DNA reads TGCAGCACCGCGGGCCCACAAGAGACCCAGTACTTC.

In its sample, this clonotype was seen many times. The chain couples TRBV6-5 to TRBJ1-2; D might be TRBD1 (5 bases). V lost 6 bases, J lost 7 bases, and 15 bases lay in between. Germline-derived CDR1 and CDR2 are MNHEY and SVGAGI. The CDR3 consists of 13 residues. The CDR3: CASRRSGISGYTF. DNA for the CDR3: TGTGCCAGCAGACGATCAGGGATTTCTGGCTACACCTTC.

This chain connects TRBV5-4 to TRBJ1-1; D is undetermined. The germline V gene encodes CDR1 SGHNT and CDR2 YYREEE (reference sequence). This CDR3 is built from 13 residues. Trimming pared 5 bases from V and 4 bases from J, leaving 12 bases between. CDR3 bases: TGTGCCAGCAGAACTTCGGGGTCCACTGAAGCTTTCTTT. This translates into CASRTSGSTEAFF.

At least ten counts were recorded for this clonotype. The CDR3 DNA sequence: TGCGCCAGCAGTCAGGAACAGGGCCCAACTAATGAAAAACTGTTTTTT. It is translated as CASSQEQGPTNEKLFF. The V gene is TRBV23-1, the J gene TRBJ1-4; D perhaps matches TRBD1 (6 bases). TRBV23-1 is an ORF for which the function is uncertain. CDR3 length: 16 amino acids. The V end was cut by 3 bases, the J end by 0 bases, with 11 bases between.

This clonotype was observed many times. In DNA form, the CDR3 reads TGCAGCGTTGGGACAGGGACGAATTCACCCCTCCACTTT. Translation gives CSVGTGTNSPLHF. The chain employs TRBV29-1 and TRBJ1-6; TRBD1 matches at 8 bases. The V segment lost 4 bases and the J segment 7 bases; nucleotides outside the gene matches: 3. In germline, CDR1 is SQVTM, CDR2 ANQGSEA. The CDR3 extends over 13 amino acids.

The chain recombines TRBV20-1 with TRBJ2-7; D possibly matches TRBD1 or TRBD2 (7 bases each). Germline values: CDR1 DFQATT, CDR2 SNEGSKA (reference sequence). CDR3 length equals 14 residues. V lost 5 bases and J lost 5, with 19 bases in between. CDR3 protein: CSAPIFAGGDEQYF. The CDR3 DNA sequence: TGCAGTGCTCCCATCTTTGCAGGGGGGGACGAGCAGTACTTC.

At least ten counts were recorded for this clonotype. V is TRBV7-2 and J is TRBJ1-5; D not resolved. This CDR3 has 15 residues. V was pared by 2 bases and J by 2 bases, with 10 bases between. Germline V gene data show CDR1 as SGHTA and CDR2 as FQGNSA. The CDR3 region is CASSLFQRGNQPQHF. As DNA, the CDR3 is TGTGCCAGCAGCTTATTTCAGAGGGGCAATCAGCCCCAGCATTTT.

The gene calls are TRBV5-5 and TRBJ1-5; TRBD1 is a possible D gene (5 bases). Between the trimmed V and J ends, which lost 0 bases and 6 bases, there was a span of 13 bases. The V gene's germline CDR1 is SGHKS and CDR2 YYEKEE (reference sequence). The CDR3 loop spans 15 amino acids. CDR3 sequence reads: CASSLGAQGGQPQHF. As DNA, the CDR3 is TGTGCCAGCAGCTTGGGGGCTCAGGGAGGTCAGCCCCAGCATTTT.

This clonotype was seen many times. The V call is TRBV29-1, the J call TRBJ2-3; the D is unclear. Trimming took off 5 bases at V and 6 bases at J, with 9 bases between the two ends. In germline, CDR1 is SQVTM, CDR2 ANQGSEA. The CDR3 extends over 11 amino acids. The CDR3 here is CSVSIVDTQYF. CDR3 nucleotide sequence: TGCAGCGTTTCCATTGTGGATACGCAGTATTTT.

This clonotype has at least ten counts. The V call is TRBV28, the J call TRBJ2-7; 8 bases align to TRBD2. The germline V gene has CDR1 MDHEN and CDR2 SYDVKM. V was clipped by 6 bases and J by 1 base; unmatched bases: 2. The CDR3 has 13 amino acids. The CDR3 DNA reads TGTGCCAGCAGAACTAGCGGTTCCTACGAGCAGTACTTC. Protein product: CASRTSGSYEQYF.

This clonotype has at least ten counts. V gene TRBV4-1 combines with J gene TRBJ2-2, with no clear D. The CDR3 is 16 residues long. The germline V gene encodes CDR1 MGHRA and CDR2 YSYEKL. V was pared by 1 base and J by 1 base, with 10 bases between. The CDR3 reads CASSQVPVGNTGELFF. The CDR3 region has the DNA TGCGCCAGCAGCCAAGTGCCCGTCGGGAACACCGGGGAGCTGTTTTTT.

There are many counts of this clonotype. The chain is built from TRBV5-6 and TRBJ2-4; 10 nucleotides line up with TRBD1. Germline V gene data show CDR1 as SGHDT and CDR2 as YYEEEE. The CDR3 is made up of 16 amino acids. Trimming at V came to 4 bases and at J to 8 bases, leaving 12 bases not matched to a gene. The CDR3 is CASSPGTGASVDIQYF. The CDR3 region has the DNA TGTGCCAGCAGCCCCGGGACAGGGGCTTCGGTGGACATTCAGTACTTC.

This clonotype was picked up a small number of times. The chain combines TRBV29-1 with TRBJ1-4; no firm D call. The CDR3 contains 14 residues. V gave up 1 base and J gave up 3 bases, with 9 bases separating them. Looked up from germline, CDR1 is SQVTM and CDR2 is ANQGSEA. The CDR3 region has the DNA TGCAGCGTTGAAGTTACGGCCGCTAATGAAAAACTGTTTTTT. This codes for CSVEVTAANEKLFF.

V gene TRBV9 combines with J gene TRBJ1-2; no reliable D call. Germline CDR1 and CDR2: SGDLS and YYNGEE. This CDR3 contains 11 residues. V was shortened by 7 bases and J by 0 bases, with 4 bases between the two germline ends. CDR3 amino acids: CASLTNYGYTF. Written as DNA, the CDR3 is TGTGCCAGCCTAACTAACTATGGCTACACCTTC.

The gene calls are TRBV7-2 and TRBJ2-7; weak D call: TRBD2 (5 bases). Germline CDR1 and CDR2: SGHTA and FQGNSA. Trimming removed 4 bases at V and 2 bases at J, with 12 bases between. The CDR3 consists of 14 residues. The CDR3 protein is CASSSIPGTYEQYF. The CDR3 DNA follows: TGTGCCAGCAGCTCCATACCCGGGACCTACGAGCAGTACTTC.

This clonotype was seen only a few times. The rearrangement joins TRBV5-5 to TRBJ2-3, with D perhaps given as TRBD1 or TRBD2 (5 bases each). CDR1 SGHKS and CDR2 YYEKEE come from the germline V gene (reference sequence). The CDR3 is 15 amino acids. The V end was cut by 0 bases, the J end by 5 bases, with 13 bases between. CDR3 amino acids: CASSLAGPGLDTQYF. In DNA, the CDR3 is TGTGCCAGCAGCTTGGCGGGACCAGGTCTAGATACGCAGTATTTT. Complete variable domain (other parts from reference TRBV5-5 and TRBJ2-3): DAGVTQSPTHLIKTRGQQVTLRCSPISGHKSVSWYQQVLGQGPQFIFQYYEKEERGRGNFPDRFSARQFPNYSSELNVNALLLGDSALYLCASSLAGPGLDTQYFGPGTRLTVL.

Many counts were recorded for this clonotype. This chain connects TRBV7-2 to TRBJ2-7; D is possibly TRBD1 (5 bases). The CDR3 length is 15 residues. V lost 0 bases and J lost 1, with 10 bases in between. Germline V gene data show CDR1 as SGHTA and CDR2 as FQGNSA. The CDR3 is CASSLAIQGSYEQYF. The CDR3 DNA follows: TGTGCCAGCAGCTTAGCGATCCAGGGATCCTACGAGCAGTACTTC.

Many counts were recorded for this clonotype. The CDR3 sequence is CASSIDLMDRGREGTEAFF. DNA for the CDR3: TGTGCCAGTAGTATAGATCTAATGGACAGGGGGCGCGAGGGCACTGAAGCTTTCTTT. The J gene is TRBJ1-1, the V gene TRBV19, with 11 nucleotides matching TRBD1. The ends lost 0 bases at V and 4 bases at J; junction bases unmatched: 13. This CDR3 region has 19 residues. Germline V lookup: CDR1 LNHDA, CDR2 SQIVND (reference sequence).